The 27 T cell receptor beta chains below all came from one sample that was sequenced in a study of shared clonotypes between healthy human individuals. Assay used: immunoSEQ multiplex PCR; TCRdb lists only in-frame clones, some missing. The data contain some 690,000 clones, 90% of them seen just once; the ten biggest clones take up around a third. Material for sequencing was memory CD8+ T cells from PBMCs. Subset here: CD45RO+ cells pooled with CCR7-negative TemRA cells. The receptors were sampled from a man aged 18 to 30 in good health. Some clones in this sample may be carry-over from other donors' samples.

In the case of this clone: The same CDR3 arises from other DNA sequences in this sample as well. The V gene is TRBV28, the J gene TRBJ2-7, with D possibly being TRBD1 (6 bases). Germline CDR1 reads MDHEN; CDR2 reads SYDVKM. The V gene lost 8 bases and the J gene lost 2 bases, with 13 bases spanning the gap. The CDR3 has 13 amino acids. The CDR3 here is CASSRTATYEQYF. CDR3 DNA sequence: TGTGCCAGCTCCAGGACAGCCACCTACGAGCAGTACTTC. The variable domain in full, completed from reference TRBV28 and TRBJ2-7, reads DVKVTQSSRYLVKRTGEKVFLECVQDMDHENMFWYRQDPGLGLRLIYFSYDVKMKEKGDIPEGYSVSREKKERFSLILESASTNQTSMYLCASSRTATYEQYFGPGTRLTVT.

The J gene is TRBJ2-5, the V gene TRBV18; no clear D gene. Per germline, CDR1 KGHSH and CDR2 LQKENI. The CDR3 is 11 residues long. Trimming left V 0 bases short and J 4 bases short, with 0 bases between. The chain's CDR3 is CASSPPETQYF. The CDR3 nucleotides read TGTGCCAGCTCACCACCAGAGACCCAGTACTTC. Full variable domain (remainder filled in from reference TRBV18 and TRBJ2-5): NAGVMQNPRHLVRRRGQEARLRCSPMKGHSHVYWYRQLPEEGLKFMVYLQKENIIDESGMPKERFSAEFPKEGPSILRIQQVVRGDSAAYFCASSPPETQYFGPGTRLLVL.

The chain couples TRBV9 to TRBJ2-5, with 7 bases that match TRBD1. The CDR3 totals 16 residues. V shed 3 bases, J shed 4 bases, and the junction held 12 bases outside the gene matches. CDR1 SGDLS and CDR2 YYNGEE come from the germline V gene. The CDR3 region is CASSARDSISRETQYF. The DNA for the CDR3 is TGTGCCAGCAGCGCCCGGGACAGTATTTCAAGAGAGACCCAGTACTTC.

The chain joins TRBV9 to TRBJ1-1, with TRBD1 matching over 7 bases. V lost 0 bases, J lost 4 bases, and 12 bases stayed unmatched. The CDR3 consists of 17 residues. Germline V gene lookup returns CDR1 SGDLS and CDR2 YYNGEE. CDR3 in DNA: TGTGCCAGCAGCGTAGCTACTCGGGCAGGGGGTGTCACTGAAGCTTTCTTT. Translation gives CASSVATRAGGVTEAFF.

This CDR3 is CASSSGPTGYEQYF. The DNA for the CDR3 is TGTGCCAGCAGCTCGGGACCGACGGGGTACGAGCAGTACTTC. The chain is built from TRBV27 and TRBJ2-7, with D perhaps matching TRBD1 or TRBD2 (5 bases each). The CDR3 has 14 amino acids. The germline V gene has CDR1 MNHEY and CDR2 SMNVEV (reference sequence). V lost 6 bases and J lost 4, with 16 bases in between.

This chain joins TRBV29-1 and TRBJ2-5; 8 bases are shared with TRBD1. The end of the DNA fits TRBJ2-7 better, so the J call may be wrong. Germline CDR1 and CDR2: SQVTM and ANQGSEA. CDR3 size: 13 residues. The CDR3 sequence is CSALGTGSYEQYF. Here the CDR3 DNA reads TGCAGCGCTCTCGGGACAGGTAGCTACGAGCAGTACTTC.

In DNA form, the CDR3 reads TGTGCCAGCAGTATCCGACAACTTCAGCCCCAGCATTTT. Translated: CASSIRQLQPQHF. The rearrangement joins TRBV27 to TRBJ1-5; D not resolved. With 5 bases removed from V and 6 bases from J, the gap between germline ends came to 11 bases. The CDR3 consists of 13 residues. Germline CDR1 is MNHEY and CDR2 is SMNVEV (reference sequence).

In DNA, the CDR3 is TGTGCCAGCAGTTTATATGGTTCGGCGGGAGGAAACGAGCAGTACTTC. Protein: CASSLYGSAGGNEQYF. The chain combines TRBV28 with TRBJ2-7, with TRBD2 matching over 8 bases. CDR3 length: 16 amino acids. The junction had 10 bases not matched to a gene; V was cut back by 1 base and J by 5 bases. The germline CDR1 and CDR2 sequences are MDHEN and SYDVKM.

This clone was detected a few times. V and J are TRBV28 and TRBJ1-1; D remains ambiguous. Germline CDR1 is MDHEN and CDR2 is SYDVKM. The V end was cut by 2 bases, the J end by 5 bases, with 9 bases between. The CDR3 contains 13 residues. CDR3 protein: CASSLVGRTEAFF. CDR3 sequence (DNA): TGTGCCAGCAGTTTAGTGGGGAGGACTGAAGCTTTCTTT. Complete variable domain (other parts from reference TRBV28 and TRBJ1-1): DVKVTQSSRYLVKRTGEKVFLECVQDMDHENMFWYRQDPGLGLRLIYFSYDVKMKEKGDIPEGYSVSREKKERFSLILESASTNQTSMYLCASSLVGRTEAFFGQGTRLTVV.

The CDR3 spells CASSLTAGVAGANVLTF. The CDR3 nucleotides read TGTGCCAGCAGCTTAACAGCGGGAGTAGCTGGGGCCAACGTCCTGACTTTC. This chain joins TRBV7-9 and TRBJ2-6, with TRBD2 matching over 8 bases. The V segment lost 2 bases and the J segment 2 bases; nucleotides outside the gene matches: 5. This CDR3 spans 17 amino acids. Germline V lookup: CDR1 SEHNR, CDR2 FQNEAQ (reference sequence). The variable domain in full, with the rest retrieved from reference TRBV7-9 and TRBJ2-6, is DTGVSQNPRHKITKRGQNVTFRCDPISEHNRLYWYRQTLGQGPEFLTYFQNEAQLEKSRLLSDRFSAERPKGSFSTLEIQRTEQGDSAMYLCASSLTAGVAGANVLTFGAGSRLTVL.

The J gene is TRBJ2-7, the V gene TRBV9; TRBD1 agrees at 7 bases. The junction had 5 bases not matched to a gene; V was cut back by 0 bases and J by 2 bases. This CDR3 region has 15 residues. The V gene's germline CDR1 is SGDLS and CDR2 YYNGEE. CDR3 nucleotide sequence: TGTGCCAGCAGCGTAGGCGGCAGGGGGACCTACGAGCAGTACTTC. It encodes CASSVGGRGTYEQYF.

The CDR3 DNA reads as TGTGCCAGTACGGGGCGGGTAAGTGAAGCTTTCTTT. It encodes CASTGRVSEAFF. The gene calls are TRBV19 and TRBJ1-1; D is possibly TRBD1 (5 bases). The CDR3 extends over 12 amino acids. Per the germline V gene, CDR1 is LNHDA and CDR2 is SQIVND (reference sequence). V was shortened by 7 bases and J by 7 bases, with 13 bases between the two germline ends.

The V and J genes are TRBV6-5 and TRBJ2-5; TRBD2 aligns across 7 bases. The CDR3 has 16 amino acids. V trimming: 1 base; J trimming: 3 bases; junction bases outside the gene matches: 8. Germline V CDR1 and CDR2: MNHEY, SVGAGI. The DNA of the CDR3 is TGTGCCAGCAGTTACTTCCCAGCGGGGCGGAAAGAGACCCAGTACTTC. Translation: CASSYFPAGRKETQYF.

The V and J genes are TRBV6-4 and TRBJ2-1; possible D gene TRBD2, 6 bases. The CDR3 consists of 15 residues. V dropped 0 bases and J dropped 9 bases, with 15 bases sitting between them. Germline V gene data show CDR1 as MRHNA and CDR2 as SNTAGT. The CDR3 DNA sequence: TGTGCCAGCAGTGACTCATTGAGACTAGGAAGTGAGCAGTTCTTC. Its translation: CASSDSLRLGSEQFF.

The J gene is TRBJ2-3, the V gene TRBV19; D is unclear. The CDR3 spans 14 residues. The V gene lost 6 bases and the J gene lost 11 bases, with 21 bases spanning the gap. Germline V gene data show CDR1 as LNHDA and CDR2 as SQIVND (reference sequence). The CDR3 nucleotides are TGTGCCAGTAGATCCTTCCCCGTCAGGCTGGAGCAGTATTTT. This gives the protein CASRSFPVRLEQYF.

This clone was detected many times. This sample includes further DNA sequences coding for the same CDR3. The chain joins TRBV5-1 to TRBJ2-1; D is undetermined. CDR1 SGHRS and CDR2 YFSETQ come from the germline V gene. The CDR3 loop spans 13 amino acids. V was clipped by 0 bases and J by 4 bases, with 5 bases between them. The CDR3 DNA sequence: TGCGCCAGCAGCTTGGCACGGTACAATGAGCAGTTCTTC. Translated: CASSLARYNEQFF.

The V and J genes are TRBV4-1 and TRBJ2-7; 9 nucleotides align to TRBD1. V lost 4 bases to trimming and J lost 3 bases; unmatched junction nucleotides: 7. CDR1 is MGHRA and CDR2 is YSYEKL in the germline V gene. The CDR3 runs to 15 residues. CDR3 nucleotide sequence: TGCGCCAGCAGCCGGCCCGGGACAGGGATCTACGAGCAGTACTTC. This codes for CASSRPGTGIYEQYF.

This clone was found a few times. In DNA form, the CDR3 reads TGTGCCAGCAGTGTGGACACTGAAGCTTTCTTT. It specifies CASSVDTEAFF. This chain connects TRBV6-4 to TRBJ1-1; D gene unclear. The CDR3 length is 11 residues. Germline V gene sequence: CDR1 MRHNA, CDR2 SNTAGT. V lost 4 bases and J lost 3, with 3 bases in between.

This clone has only a few counts. The chain carries TRBV2 and TRBJ2-1; D is possibly TRBD2 (6 bases). The length of the CDR3 is 11 residues. V lost 8 bases to trimming and J lost 10 bases, with 12 bases between them. The germline CDR1 and CDR2 sequences are SNHLY and FYNNEI. CDR3 sequence reads: CASGDGREQFF. The CDR3 nucleotides are TGTGCCAGCGGGGATGGGAGGGAGCAGTTCTTC.

The chain joins TRBV9 to TRBJ2-2; the match to TRBD2 covers 8 bases. This CDR3 has 18 amino acids. The V segment lost 3 bases and the J segment 0 bases; nucleotides outside the gene matches: 10. CDR1 is SGDLS, CDR2 YYNGEE, per germline. The CDR3 region is CASSGPSAGDPNTGELFF. The CDR3 DNA sequence: TGTGCCAGCAGCGGACCGTCAGCGGGAGATCCGAACACCGGGGAGCTGTTTTTT.

The V call is TRBV27, the J call TRBJ2-2; 13 nucleotides line up with TRBD2. The CDR3 contains 18 residues. V shed 4 bases, J shed 4 bases, and the junction held 9 bases outside the gene matches. Germline V gene data show CDR1 as MNHEY and CDR2 as SMNVEV (reference sequence). The CDR3 loop is CASSSTSGRAVGTGELFF. CDR3 bases: TGTGCCAGCAGTTCAACTAGCGGGAGGGCCGTTGGCACCGGGGAGCTGTTTTTT.

Concerning this clone: Other DNA sequences within the sample encode an identical CDR3. The chain couples TRBV7-9 to TRBJ1-4; 9 bases align to TRBD1. Germline values: CDR1 SEHNR, CDR2 FQNEAQ (reference sequence). Losses at the gene ends were 6 bases for V and 8 bases for J; bases not matched to a gene: 10. CDR3 length: 15 amino acids. CDR3 in amino acids: CASSFNRGRQEKLFF. In nucleotides, the CDR3 is TGTGCCAGCAGTTTCAACAGGGGGCGTCAAGAAAAACTGTTTTTT.

V and J are TRBV15 and TRBJ2-7; possibly TRBD1 or TRBD2 for D (5 bases each). In germline, CDR1 is LNHNV, CDR2 YYDKDF (reference sequence). This CDR3 spans 15 amino acids. The V gene lost 3 bases and the J gene lost 5 bases, with 17 bases spanning the gap. The CDR3 nucleotides read TGTGCCACCAGCAGGGGGGATGGGTCGGGCGACGAGCAGTACTTC. Translating it yields CATSRGDGSGDEQYF.

This chain links TRBV29-1 with TRBJ2-1; TRBD2 aligns across 11 bases. CDR1 is SQVTM, CDR2 ANQGSEA, per germline. The V and J ends lost 4 bases and 5 bases, in that order; junction bases with no gene match: 10. This CDR3 is built from 16 residues. CDR3: CSVGRPLAGGHNEQFF. CDR3 coding DNA: TGCAGCGTTGGACGGCCCCTAGCGGGAGGTCACAATGAGCAGTTCTTC.

The rearrangement uses TRBV6-5 and TRBJ1-1; D possibly corresponds to TRBD1 (6 bases). The CDR3 totals 13 residues. V was cut by 7 bases and J by 4 bases, with 13 bases left in between. Germline CDR1 is MNHEY and CDR2 is SVGAGI. The CDR3 coding sequence is TGTGCCAGCAAACAGGGACCGGGCACTGAAGCTTTCTTT. Its protein is CASKQGPGTEAFF.

This clone has just one count. This chain connects TRBV7-3 to TRBJ2-3, with 8 bases aligning to TRBD2. This CDR3 spans 17 amino acids. The trim removed 3 bases at V and 5 bases at J, leaving 13 bases unmatched. Germline V gene sequence: CDR1 SGHTA, CDR2 FQGTGA. The CDR3 region has the DNA TGTGCCAGCAGCTTGCTAGCGGGTTTTTCTGTTGGAGATACGCAGTATTTT. Translation: CASSLLAGFSVGDTQYF.

The V and J genes are TRBV7-8 and TRBJ2-1; 16 nucleotides agree with TRBD2. This CDR3 is 17 amino acids long. V gave up 5 bases and J gave up 3 bases; unmatched junction bases: 4. Germline loops: CDR1 SGHVS, CDR2 FQNEAQ. Here the CDR3 reads CASSTGLAGGYYNEQFF. CDR3 nucleotide sequence: TGTGCCAGCAGCACGGGACTAGCGGGAGGGTACTACAATGAGCAGTTCTTC.